Listed below are T cell receptor beta chains from one sample, sequenced in a study of T cell responses to AZD1222 COVID-19 vaccine. The method was immunoSEQ multiplex PCR; TCRdb's version includes in-frame clones alone and lacks a portion of them. The sample shows some 78,000 clones, around 82% of them seen only once. The source material was peripheral blood, sampled 28 days after the second AZD1222 dose. Receptor source: an adult who received the AZD1222 COVID-19 vaccine. Each CDR3 is given with its conserved first and last residue. D genes are given only for firm matches. Part of the rows lack a size; the others show once, few, many or a class for expanded clones.

NA,TRBJ1-4,12,NA,TRBV7-9,TGTGCCAGCAGCTTATGGGGTGAAAAACTGTTTTTT,CASSLWGEKLFF
once,TRBJ2-1,17,NA,TRBV28,TGTGCCAGCAGTTTAGTGGCCGGGACGAACTCCTACAATGAGCAGTTCTTC,CASSLVAGTNSYNEQFF
once,TRBJ2-7,13,NA,TRBV3-1/TRBV3-2,TGTGCCAGCAGCCAACCCGGAGCCCCGGGGCAGTACTTC,CASSQPGAPGQYF
NA,TRBJ1-2,15,NA,TRBV4-3,TGCGCCAGCAGCCAAGGGCAGGGCCACTGGGATGGCTACACCTTC,CASSQGQGHWDGYTF
NA,TRBJ2-7,15,NA,TRBV6-2/TRBV6-3,TGTGCCAGCAGTCAGGGTCGACGGGGGTACTACGAGCAGTACTTC,CASSQGRRGYYEQYF
NA,TRBJ2-3,16,NA,TRBV5-1,TGCGCCAGCAGCTTTACCGAAAGTAATCTTGCGGATACGCAGTATTTT,CASSFTESNLADTQYF
NA,TRBJ1-1,12,NA,TRBV28,TGTGCCAGCGCCGGGGTGAACACTGAAGCTTTCTTT,CASAGVNTEAFF
NA,TRBJ2-2,14,TRBD1,TRBV25-1,TGTGCCAGCAGTGTATACAGGGGCACCGGGGAGCTGTTTTTT,CASSVYRGTGELFF
NA,TRBJ1-3,14,NA,TRBV5-1,TGCGCCAGCAGCTTGGACGGGAACGAAAACACCATATATTTT,CASSLDGNENTIYF
NA,TRBJ2-4,15,NA,TRBV5-4,TGTGCCAGCAGCTTGGTATCTGGGGCGAAAAACATTCAGTACTTC,CASSLVSGAKNIQYF
NA,TRBJ2-7,13,NA,TRBV5-1,TGCGCCAGCAGCTCGGGACATACCTACGAGCAGTACTTC,CASSSGHTYEQYF
few,TRBJ1-2,13,TRBD1,TRBV5-6,TGTGCCAGCAGCCCGGACAGGGACTATGGCTACACCTTC,CASSPDRDYGYTF
NA,TRBJ2-2,24,NA,TRBV5-1,TGCGCCAGCACCTTGTCGTGGCAGCGGCTCTCCTCTGAGTCCGCGTTCGCGAACACCGGGGAGCTGTTTTTT,CASTLSWQRLSSESAFANTGELFF
NA,TRBJ2-7,15,NA,TRBV15,TGTGCCACCAGCTTACTACAGGCATTCTCCTACGAGCAGTACTTC,CATSLLQAFSYEQYF
NA,TRBJ1-5,14,NA,TRBV28,TGTGCCAGCAGTTTATTCCCGAGCAATCAGCCCCAGCATTTT,CASSLFPSNQPQHF
NA,TRBJ2-1,14,TRBD1,TRBV9,TGTGCCAGCAGCGTTTGGACAGGCTACAATGAGCAGTTCTTC,CASSVWTGYNEQFF
NA,TRBJ1-1,16,TRBD1,TRBV19,TGTGCCAGTAGTACAGGGGGATGGGGCATGAACACTGAAGCTTTCTTT,CASSTGGWGMNTEAFF
NA,TRBJ1-2,16,NA,TRBV28,TGTGCCAGCAGCCGAGGGACGGATGGAACTAACTATGGCTACACCTTC,CASSRGTDGTNYGYTF
NA,TRBJ2-3,15,NA,TRBV3-1/TRBV3-2,TGTGCCAGCAGCCAAGTAACGGGCGGCACAGATACGCAGTATTTT,CASSQVTGGTDTQYF
NA,TRBJ1-5,13,NA,TRBV12-3/TRBV12-4,TGTGCCAGCAAAAAAGGGGGAAATCAGCCCCAGCATTTT,CASKKGGNQPQHF
NA,TRBJ1-6,16,TRBD1,TRBV5-1,TGCGCCAGCAGCTTGTCGACAGGGATCTATAATTCACCCCTCCACTTT,CASSLSTGIYNSPLHF
NA,TRBJ2-7,15,TRBD2,TRBV27,TGTGCCAGCAGTTTCTATTTTAGCGGGAGATACGAGCAGTACTTC,CASSFYFSGRYEQYF
NA,TRBJ1-4,13,TRBD1,TRBV29-1,TGCAGCGGGAGGGGGCCTACTAATGAAAAACTGTTTTTT,CSGRGPTNEKLFF
NA,TRBJ1-4,15,NA,TRBV4-3,TGCGCCAGCAGCCAAGAGCCAGGCTCTTACGAAAAACTGTTTTTT,CASSQEPGSYEKLFF
NA,TRBJ2-7,14,NA,TRBV7-8,TGTGCCAGCAGCTTGTTCTGGGGGACCTACGAGCAGTACTTC,CASSLFWGTYEQYF
NA,TRBJ1-2,14,TRBD1,TRBV30,TGTGCCTTCACAAAAGACAGGGAGATTGGTGGCTACACCTTC,CAFTKDREIGGYTF
NA,TRBJ1-2,16,TRBD1,TRBV28,TGTGCCAGCAGTTCCTCTCCGGGACAGGGGGTTTACGGCTACACCTTC,CASSSSPGQGVYGYTF
NA,TRBJ1-1,13,TRBD1,TRBV19,TGTGCCAGTAGCCTGGGACAGGGAACTGAAGCTTTCTTT,CASSLGQGTEAFF
NA,TRBJ1-2,18,TRBD1,TRBV4-2,TGTGCCAGCAGCCAAGAGTTAGGACAGGGGATTATAAACTATGGCTATACCTTC,CASSQELGQGIINYGYTF
NA,TRBJ1-2,12,NA,TRBV30,TGTGCCTGGAGTGTGGGGTTCAGTGGCTACACCTTC,CAWSVGFSGYTF
NA,TRBJ1-5,12,NA,TRBV19,TGTGCCAGTAGTATGGCCGGTCAGCCCCAGCATTTT,CASSMAGQPQHF
NA,TRBJ1-1,16,NA,TRBV28,TGTGCCAGCACCCCACCAACTGGAGGGAAGTACACTGAAGCTTTCTTT,CASTPPTGGKYTEAFF
NA,TRBJ1-1,13,NA,TRBV5-5,TGTGCCAGCAGCCCGACTCGGGACACTGAAGCTTTCTTT,CASSPTRDTEAFF
NA,TRBJ2-1,15,TRBD2,TRBV14,TGTGCCAGCAGCCAAGGACTAGCGGCATACAATGAGCAGTTCTTC,CASSQGLAAYNEQFF
NA,TRBJ1-1,12,NA,TRBV19,TGTGCCAGTAGTCAGGGCCCGGGGACAGCTTTCTTT,CASSQGPGTAFF
NA,TRBJ2-2,15,TRBD1,TRBV5-1,TGCGCCAGCAGCTTGGAAGGGGGCGAAACCGGGGAGCTGTTTTTT,CASSLEGGETGELFF
NA,TRBJ1-5,14,TRBD1,TRBV5-1,TGCGCCAGCAGCCGGACAGGAAACAATCAGCCCCAGCATTTT,CASSRTGNNQPQHF
NA,TRBJ2-7,13,TRBD1,TRBV5-1,TGCGCCAGCAGCCTGGGACAGTCCTACGAGCAGTACTTC,CASSLGQSYEQYF
NA,TRBJ1-2,15,NA,TRBV7-9,TGTGCCAGCAGCTTTCAACAGTTCCCAGACTATGGCTACACCTTC,CASSFQQFPDYGYTF
few,TRBJ1-5,12,NA,TRBV19,TGTGCCAGTAGTATAGGGGGTCAGCCCCAGCATTTT,CASSIGGQPQHF
NA,TRBJ2-1,15,TRBD2,TRBV6-2/TRBV6-3,TGTGCCAGCAGTGGTAGCGGGAGGTCCTACAATGAGCAGTTCTTC,CASSGSGRSYNEQFF
NA,TRBJ2-7,11,NA,TRBV7-2,TGTGCCAGCCAACAGGGTTACGAGCAGTACTTC,CASQQGYEQYF
NA,TRBJ1-5,14,NA,TRBV28,TGTGCCAGCAGTTTGACTACAGGGAATCAGCCCCAGCATTTT,CASSLTTGNQPQHF
NA,TRBJ2-5,15,NA,TRBV18,TGTGCCAGCTCACCGGGACCACTGGTCCTAGAGACCCAGTACTTC,CASSPGPLVLETQYF
NA,TRBJ2-5,12,NA,TRBV30,TGTGCCTGGAGGGGGGCCCAAGAGACCCAGTACTTC,CAWRGAQETQYF
NA,TRBJ2-1,15,NA,TRBV7-2,TGTGCCAGCAGCTTAGATTTGGCGACAGCCAATGAGCAGTTCTTC,CASSLDLATANEQFF
NA,TRBJ2-3,14,NA,TRBV7-3,TGTGCCAGCAGCCTGAGGTCCCCCACAGATACGCAGTATTTT,CASSLRSPTDTQYF
NA,TRBJ1-1,16,TRBD1,TRBV30,TGTGCCTGGTCTCCCGGGACAGGGGCCTCCAACACTGAAGCTTTCTTT,CAWSPGTGASNTEAFF
NA,TRBJ2-1,13,TRBD1,TRBV7-2,TGTGCCAGCAGTGGACAGGGGTTAAATGAGCAGTTCTTC,CASSGQGLNEQFF
NA,TRBJ2-1,16,TRBD2,TRBV2,TGTGCCAGCAGTGGGACGGCTAGCGGGAGGGTGAGTGAGCAGTTCTTC,CASSGTASGRVSEQFF
NA,TRBJ1-4,15,NA,TRBV27,TGTGCCAGCAGTTTAACATACGGGTCTAATGAAAAACTGTTTTTT,CASSLTYGSNEKLFF
NA,TRBJ1-1,13,NA,TRBV5-4,TGTGCCAGCAGCCGGGGTCCGAACACTGAAGCTTTCTTT,CASSRGPNTEAFF
NA,TRBJ2-2,16,NA,TRBV11-2,TGTGCCAGCAGCTTAATTCACGGGAGTCGGACCGGGGAGCTGTTTTTT,CASSLIHGSRTGELFF
NA,TRBJ1-5,15,TRBD1,TRBV2,TGTGCCAGCAGTGAAAGGGGGACAGGCAATCAGCCCCAGCATTTT,CASSERGTGNQPQHF
NA,TRBJ1-5,13,NA,TRBV28,TGTGCCAGCAGTTTTTCAGGGAATCAGCCCCAGCATTTT,CASSFSGNQPQHF